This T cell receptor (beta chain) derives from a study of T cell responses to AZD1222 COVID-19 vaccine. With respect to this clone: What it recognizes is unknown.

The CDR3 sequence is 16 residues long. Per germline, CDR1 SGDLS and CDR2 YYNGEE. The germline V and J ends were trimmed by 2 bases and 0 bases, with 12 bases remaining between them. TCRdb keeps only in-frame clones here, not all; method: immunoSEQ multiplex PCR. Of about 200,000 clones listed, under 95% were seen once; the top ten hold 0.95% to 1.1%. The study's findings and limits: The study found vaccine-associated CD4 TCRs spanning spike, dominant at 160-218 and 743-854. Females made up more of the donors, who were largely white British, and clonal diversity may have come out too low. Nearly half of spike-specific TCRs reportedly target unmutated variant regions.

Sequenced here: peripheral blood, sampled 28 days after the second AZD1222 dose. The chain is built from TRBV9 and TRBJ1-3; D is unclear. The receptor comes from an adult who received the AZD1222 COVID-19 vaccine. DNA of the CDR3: TGTGCCAGCAGCGTCCTGGACTGGGACTCTGGAAACACCATATATTTT. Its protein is CASSVLDWDSGNTIYF. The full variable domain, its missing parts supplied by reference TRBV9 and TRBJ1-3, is DSGVTQTPKHLITATGQRVTLRCSPRSGDLSVYWYQQSLDQGLQFLIQYYNGEERAKGNILERFSAQQFPDLHSELNLSSLELGDSALYFCASSVLDWDSGNTIYFGEGSWLTVV.